This T cell receptor (beta chain) comes out of a study of beta chain features in type 1 diabetes. About the research overall: 107,917,701 sorted cells were examined across all samples.

Findings and limits, study-wide: PCR might show a preference for shorter templates, equally across patients and controls. Type 1 diabetes patients had VDJ junctions that carried fewer insertions and more deletions.

Concerning this clone: Its target is unknown.

TCRB transcripts that were expressed got sequenced, as all of the isolated RNA had been reverse transcribed. The study sequenced naive, central memory and regulatory T cell samples to an average of around 3.4 million reads. Generated by immunoSEQ multiplex PCR, the TCRdb table keeps only in-frame clones and is missing some. The table includes around 250,000 clones, 68% detected once. This CDR3 has 18 residues. CDR1 is SEHNR, CDR2 FQNEAQ, per germline (reference sequence). V was pared by 1 base and J by 2 bases, with 18 bases between. This TCR was sampled from a man younger than 40 in good health. The V gene is TRBV7-9, the J gene TRBJ1-5, with TRBD1 as a possible D gene (6 bases). The sequenced material came from naive CD4+ T cells from blood. The CDR3 nucleotides read TGTGCCAGCAGCTTAGAGGTCTCAGGGGTGTTGGGCAATCAGCCCCAGCATTTT. This translates into CASSLEVSGVLGNQPQHF.